This T cell receptor (beta chain) is drawn from a study of liver allograft versus peripheral blood T cells. In the study overall: Blood and transplanted-liver T cell receptor repertoires from recipients were compared.

Germline loops: CDR1 MNHEY, CDR2 SVGEGT. Trimming shortened V by 10 bases and J by 5 bases, and 17 bases separated the two germline ends. This CDR3 comprises 13 residues. This clonotype is labeled medium-sized. Its antigen remains unidentified. Overall study findings and caveats: The authors reported that T cell receptor repertoires inside liver allografts differed from those in peripheral blood.

A single record per CDR3 protein comes from TCRdb applying MiXCR to the reads. The data contain several thousand distinct CDR3 sequences, 15% to 20% of them singletons. The source of this sequence is a human patient who had a liver transplant. Some T cells may be supplied by the graft donor. The J gene is TRBJ1-2, the V gene TRBV6-2 or TRBV6-3; D remains unclear. CDR3 loop: CATSASYTYGYTF. The CDR3 region has the DNA TGTGCCACCTCGGCCTCTTATACTTATGGCTACACCTTC.